Listed here are 22 T cell receptor beta chains from one sample, sequenced in a study of OX40 agonist ivuxolimab in advanced cancers. Generated by immunoSEQ multiplex PCR, the TCRdb table keeps only in-frame clones and is missing some. The table records more than 15,000 clones, less than 90% of them present only once. The starting material was CD4+ or CD8+ T cells sorted from blood, obtained in a trial of the OX40 agonist ivuxolimab. The receptors derive from an adult with an advanced solid tumor such as melanoma, head and neck, liver or kidney cancer.

This clone has only one observation. This chain links TRBV2 with TRBJ2-7; possibly TRBD1 for D (6 bases). This CDR3 is 13 amino acids long. CDR1 is SNHLY, CDR2 FYNNEI, per germline. V lost 7 bases and J 2 bases, leaving 12 bases between the germline ends. In DNA form, the CDR3 reads TGTGCCAGCAAGGTTCAGGGGCCCTACGAGCAGTACTTC. Amino acid sequence: CASKVQGPYEQYF. Combining the CDR3 with reference TRBV2 and TRBJ2-7 gives the whole variable domain EPEVTQTPSHQVTQMGQEVILRCVPISNHLYFYWYRQILGQKVEFLVSFYNNEISEKSEIFDDQFSVERPDGSNFTLKIRSTKLEDSAMYFCASKVQGPYEQYFGPGTRLTVT.

This chain joins TRBV9 and TRBJ2-3, with 10 bases fitting TRBD2. CDR3 length: 15 amino acids. The V segment lost 3 bases and the J segment 4 bases; nucleotides outside the gene matches: 5. CDR1 is SGDLS and CDR2 is YYNGEE in the germline V gene. The CDR3: CASSEAGGLADTQYF. The CDR3 nucleotides are TGTGCCAGCAGCGAAGCGGGGGGGCTGGCAGATACGCAGTATTTT.

The rearrangement joins TRBV5-3 to TRBJ1-2; TRBD1 is a possible D gene (6 bases). TRBV5-3 is placed among ORFs of uncertain function. V dropped 8 bases and J dropped 3 bases, with 14 bases sitting between them. This CDR3 comprises 13 residues. CDR3 nucleotides: TGTGCCAGCAGATCGACAGGCCACTATGGCTACACCTTC. This sequence encodes CASRSTGHYGYTF.

The chain couples TRBV7-2 to TRBJ1-2; D is undetermined. This CDR3 contains 15 residues. The V end lost 4 bases, the J end lost 6 bases, and 18 bases lay between the germline ends. CDR1 is SGHTA, CDR2 FQGNSA, per germline. The CDR3 coding sequence is TGTGCCAGCAGCTCACCATGGATATCGAATGATGGCTACACCTTC. Encoded protein: CASSSPWISNDGYTF.

This clone showed up just a few times. The chain couples TRBV4-3 to TRBJ1-2; D is ambiguous. Germline V CDR1 and CDR2: LGHNA, YSLEER. The CDR3 consists of 13 residues. V lost 6 bases and J 2 bases, leaving 10 bases between the germline ends. The CDR3 sequence is CASSPTPNYGYTF. CDR3 in DNA: TGCGCCAGCAGTCCGACACCGAACTATGGCTACACCTTC.

The chain joins TRBV19 to TRBJ2-3; possibly TRBD1 for D (6 bases). V lost 1 base, J lost 1 base, and 15 bases lay in between. The CDR3 is made up of 17 amino acids. Germline loops: CDR1 LNHDA, CDR2 SQIVND (reference sequence). The CDR3 coding sequence is TGTGCCAGTAGTATAGCCCTGGGGGCGGGCCGCACAGATACGCAGTATTTT. Translation: CASSIALGAGRTDTQYF.

The J gene is TRBJ2-5, the V gene TRBV2, with 7 bases identical to TRBD1. This CDR3 is built from 18 residues. CDR1 is SNHLY, CDR2 FYNNEI, per germline. V lost 2 bases to trimming and J lost 3 bases; unmatched junction nucleotides: 15. The CDR3: CASSEREWDSQREETQYF. The CDR3 DNA sequence: TGTGCCAGCAGTGAAAGGGAATGGGACAGCCAAAGAGAAGAGACCCAGTACTTC. Supplemented by reference TRBV2 and TRBJ2-5, the full variable domain reads EPEVTQTPSHQVTQMGQEVILRCVPISNHLYFYWYRQILGQKVEFLVSFYNNEISEKSEIFDDQFSVERPDGSNFTLKIRSTKLEDSAMYFCASSEREWDSQREETQYFGPGTRLLVL.

The V gene is TRBV6-5, the J gene TRBJ2-5; D is ambiguous. This CDR3 region has 13 residues. CDR1 MNHEY and CDR2 SVGAGI come from the germline V gene. V shed 6 bases and J shed 2 bases, with 10 bases lying between them. CDR3 coding DNA: TGTGCCAGCAGGGCAAGTCTTCAAGAGACCCAGTACTTC. Protein product: CASRASLQETQYF.

V usage is TRBV11-2 and J usage is TRBJ1-1, with D uncertain. Per germline, CDR1 SGHAT and CDR2 FQNNGV. Trimming took 2 bases from V and 6 from J, leaving 10 bases between them. This CDR3 is built from 13 residues. Here the CDR3 DNA reads TGTGCCAGCAGCTTATGGTCGATCGCTGAAGCTTTCTTT. It is translated as CASSLWSIAEAFF.

This clone has a single count. Written as DNA, the CDR3 is TGTGCCAGCAGCATTCTACTAGCTTTGAGCTCCTACAATGAGCAGTTCTTC. Amino acid sequence: CASSILLALSSYNEQFF. V is TRBV11-2 and J is TRBJ2-1, with D tentatively TRBD2 (6 bases). Germline-derived CDR1 and CDR2 are SGHAT and FQNNGV. V lost 5 bases to trimming and J lost 0 bases, with 17 bases between them. CDR3 length: 17 amino acids. Supplemented by reference TRBV11-2 and TRBJ2-1, the full variable domain reads EAGVAQSPRYKIIEKRQSVAFWCNPISGHATLYWYQQILGQGPKLLIQFQNNGVVDDSQLPKDRFSAERLKGVDSTLKIQPAKLEDSAVYLCASSILLALSSYNEQFFGPGTRLTVL.

The chain recombines TRBV11-2 with TRBJ2-7, with 9 nucleotides matching TRBD1. The germline V gene has CDR1 SGHAT and CDR2 FQNNGV. The CDR3 extends over 16 amino acids. Trimming cost V 4 bases and J 6 bases; bases outside gene matches: 13. The CDR3, as DNA: TGTGCCAGCAGCTCGCTACAGGGACAGGGTGGTATCGAGCAGTACTTC. Translation gives CASSSLQGQGGIEQYF.

Relative to its sample, this clone is large. The chain is built from TRBV11-2 and TRBJ1-1, with D unresolved. Germline V gives CDR1 SGHAT, CDR2 FQNNGV. The ends were cut back, 1 base at V and 1 base at J, with 10 bases in the middle. The CDR3 runs 15 residues. The CDR3 here is CASSLGGLGNTEAFF. The CDR3 nucleotides are TGTGCCAGCAGCTTAGGAGGATTAGGGAACACTGAAGCTTTCTTT.

The chain has TRBV19 and TRBJ1-3, with D unresolved. V shed 7 bases and J shed 0 bases, with 7 bases lying between them. This CDR3 is 13 amino acids long. Germline V CDR1 and CDR2: LNHDA, SQIVND (reference sequence). As DNA, the CDR3 is TGTGCCAGTACACCAGACTCTGGAAACACCATATATTTT. Its translation is CASTPDSGNTIYF.

The V call is TRBV7-9, the J call TRBJ1-2; D not resolved. CDR1 and CDR2 from the germline V gene are SEHNR and FQNEAQ (reference sequence). The CDR3 loop spans 13 amino acids. Between the trimmed V and J ends, which lost 5 bases and 2 bases, there was a span of 9 bases. CDR3 in DNA: TGTGCCAGCAGCCCTGCGGAAAACTATGGCTACACCTTC. It translates to CASSPAENYGYTF.

This chain joins TRBV14 and TRBJ2-7, with D tentatively TRBD2 (5 bases). Per germline, CDR1 SGHDN and CDR2 FVKESK. Trimming removed 7 bases at V and 3 bases at J, with 19 bases between. This CDR3 has 15 residues. CDR3 amino acids: CASKTRSGRDYEQYF. CDR3 bases: TGTGCCAGCAAAACACGGTCGGGAAGGGACTACGAGCAGTACTTC.

The chain has TRBV27 and TRBJ2-3; D is uncertain. V was pared by 5 bases and J by 0 bases, with 12 bases between. Germline V lookup: CDR1 MNHEY, CDR2 SMNVEV (reference sequence). The CDR3 runs 15 residues. Here the CDR3 reads CASSPIVGSTDTQYF. Written as DNA, the CDR3 is TGTGCCAGCAGTCCCATTGTGGGGAGCACAGATACGCAGTATTTT.

The chain uses TRBV7-6 and TRBJ2-1; maybe TRBD2 (6 bases). V was cut by 1 base and J by 8 bases, with 9 bases left in between. The CDR3 covers 13 residues. In germline, CDR1 is SGHVS, CDR2 FNYEAQ. CDR3 DNA: TGTGCCAGCAGCTTAGAACTAGCCTATGAGCAGTTCTTC. Translating it yields CASSLELAYEQFF.

The V gene is TRBV6-5, the J gene TRBJ2-1, with D perhaps TRBD1 (5 bases). V lost 4 bases and J 6 bases, leaving 13 bases between the germline ends. Germline values: CDR1 MNHEY, CDR2 SVGAGI. The CDR3 is made up of 14 amino acids. CDR3 nucleotide sequence: TGTGCCAGCAGTTGGGGCAGGCCTATCAATGAGCAGTTCTTC. Protein sequence: CASSWGRPINEQFF.

V usage is TRBV11-3 and J usage is TRBJ2-5, with D perhaps matching TRBD1 (6 bases). There are 15 residues in the CDR3. Germline V gene data show CDR1 as SGHNT and CDR2 as YENEEA. V was shortened by 3 bases and J by 4 bases, with 15 bases between the two germline ends. CDR3 nucleotides: TGTGCCAGCAGCTTTTGGGGGCGCATCTTAGAGACCCAGTACTTC. It specifies CASSFWGRILETQYF.

This clone came up once. This rearrangement joins TRBV10-3 to TRBJ2-7; the D is unclear. V was trimmed by 0 bases and J by 3 bases, leaving 9 bases between them. Germline assignment: CDR1 ENHRY and CDR2 SYGVKD. This CDR3 contains 14 residues. In nucleotides, the CDR3 is TGTGCCATCAGTGAGTCGGGGTCAGGCTACGAGCAGTACTTC. This translates into CAISESGSGYEQYF.

The genes are TRBV15 and TRBJ2-1, with no clear D. CDR3 length: 13 residues. Germline lookup yields CDR1 LNHNV and CDR2 YYDKDF (reference sequence). V lost 0 bases and J lost 8, with 8 bases in between. For the CDR3, the DNA is TGTGCCACCAGCAGAGATGACGGTGATGAGCAGTTCTTC. Translated: CATSRDDGDEQFF.

The V gene is TRBV11-3, the J gene TRBJ1-1; D might be TRBD1 (6 bases). Germline loops: CDR1 SGHNT, CDR2 YENEEA. The CDR3 consists of 14 residues. The V end lost 1 base, the J end lost 0 bases, and 6 bases lay between the germline ends. CDR3 sequence (DNA): TGTGCCAGCAGCTTAGGGGGGCTGAACACTGAAGCTTTCTTT. As protein: CASSLGGLNTEAFF. Full variable domain (rest looked up from reference TRBV11-3 and TRBJ1-1): EAGVVQSPRYKIIEKKQPVAFWCNPISGHNTLYWYLQNLGQGPELLIRYENEEAVDDSQLPKDRFSAERLKGVDSTLKIQPAELGDSAVYLCASSLGGLNTEAFFGQGTRLTVV.